This T cell receptor beta chain was sequenced in a study of identifying expanded T cells in peripheral blood. Measured with immunoSEQ multiplex PCR; TCRdb has only the in-frame clones, and not every one. The table shows 90,000 to 100,000 clones, with roughly 90% occurring only once. CDR1 and CDR2 from the germline V gene are MDHEN and SYDVKM. The CDR3 is made up of 15 amino acids. J gave up 5 bases and V 8 bases, and 5 bases lay outside the gene matches. This receptor was identified in a person aged 18 to 75 in good health. The V gene is TRBV28, the J gene TRBJ2-5, with 16 bases lining up with TRBD2. The sequencing input was blood. The CDR3 is CASGTSGRAWETQYF. Here the CDR3 DNA reads TGTGCCAGCGGGACTAGCGGGAGGGCCTGGGAGACCCAGTACTTC.